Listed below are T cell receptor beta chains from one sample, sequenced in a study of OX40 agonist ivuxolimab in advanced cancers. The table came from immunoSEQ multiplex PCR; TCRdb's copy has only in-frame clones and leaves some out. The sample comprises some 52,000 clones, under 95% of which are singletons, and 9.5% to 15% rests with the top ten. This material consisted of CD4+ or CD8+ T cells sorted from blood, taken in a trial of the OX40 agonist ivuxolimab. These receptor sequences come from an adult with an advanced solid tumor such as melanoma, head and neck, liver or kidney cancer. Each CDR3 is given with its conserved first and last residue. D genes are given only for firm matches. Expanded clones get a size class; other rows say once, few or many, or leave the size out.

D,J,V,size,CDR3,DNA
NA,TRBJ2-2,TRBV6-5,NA,CASLGDTGELFF,TGTGCCAGCCTGGGGGACACCGGGGAGCTGTTTTTT
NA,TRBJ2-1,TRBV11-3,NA,CASRLGSYNEQFF,TGTGCCAGCCGACTAGGGTCCTACAATGAGCAGTTCTTC
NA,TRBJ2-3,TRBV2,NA,CASRDGRTDTQYF,TGTGCCAGCAGGGACGGGCGAACAGATACGCAGTATTTT
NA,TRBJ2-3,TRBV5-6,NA,CASSWGTSDTQYF,TGTGCCAGCAGCTGGGGGACTTCAGATACGCAGTATTTT
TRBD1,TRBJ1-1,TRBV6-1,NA,CASSEVALTGDEAFF,TGTGCCAGCAGTGAAGTGGCCCTGACAGGGGATGAAGCTTTCTTT
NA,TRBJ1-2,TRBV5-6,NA,CASSFRGARYGYTF,TGTGCCAGCAGCTTTAGGGGGGCGCGGTATGGCTACACCTTC
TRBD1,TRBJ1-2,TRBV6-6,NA,CASSYRDRGLSGYTF,TGTGCCAGCAGTTACCGGGACAGGGGGCTTAGTGGCTACACCTTC
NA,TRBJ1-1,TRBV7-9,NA,CASRGAAEAFF,TGTGCCAGTAGAGGGGCGGCTGAAGCTTTCTTT
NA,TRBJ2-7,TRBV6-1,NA,CASSDGNPYEQYF,TGTGCCAGCAGTGACGGGAACCCCTACGAGCAGTACTTC
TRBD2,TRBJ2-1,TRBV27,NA,CASTLLAGEGGEQFF,TGTGCCAGCACTTTACTAGCGGGAGAGGGGGGTGAGCAGTTCTTC
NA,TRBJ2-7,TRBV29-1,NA,CSVEDSQGYEQYF,TGCAGCGTTGAGGACTCCCAGGGCTACGAGCAGTACTTC
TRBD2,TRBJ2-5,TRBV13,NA,CASRDRTSGEPGGETQYF,TGTGCCAGCAGGGACCGGACTAGCGGGGAACCGGGGGGAGAGACCCAGTACTTC
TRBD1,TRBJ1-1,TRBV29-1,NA,CSARTGETTFF,TGCAGCGCCCGGACAGGGGAGACGACTTTCTTT
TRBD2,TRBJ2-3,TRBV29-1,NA,CSVEEKRAGWAGYTQYF,TGCAGCGTTGAAGAAAAAAGAGCGGGATGGGCCGGATATACGCAGTATTTT
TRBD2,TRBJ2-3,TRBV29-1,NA,CSVGGLAGVTDTQYF,TGCAGCGTTGGTGGACTAGCGGGGGTCACAGATACGCAGTATTTT
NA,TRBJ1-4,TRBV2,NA,CASSGPGMNEKLFF,TGTGCCAGCAGTGGCCCGGGAATGAATGAAAAACTGTTTTTT
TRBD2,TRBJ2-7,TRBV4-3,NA,CASSLHVGEGYEQYF,TGCGCCAGCAGCCTCCATGTGGGGGAGGGCTACGAGCAGTACTTC
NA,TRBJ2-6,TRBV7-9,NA,CASGSGSGHSGANVLTF,TGTGCCAGCGGGTCCGGAAGCGGCCACTCTGGGGCCAACGTCCTGACTTTC
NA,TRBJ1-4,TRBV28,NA,CASSLSVRGEKLFF,TGTGCCAGCAGTTTGTCGGTAAGGGGTGAAAAACTGTTTTTT
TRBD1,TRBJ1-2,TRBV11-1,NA,CAISGGDGYTF,TGTGCCATCTCAGGGGGCGATGGCTACACCTTC
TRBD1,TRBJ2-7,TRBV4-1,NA,CASSQGQGGSYEQYF,TGCGCCAGCAGCCAAGGACAGGGGGGCTCCTACGAGCAGTACTTC
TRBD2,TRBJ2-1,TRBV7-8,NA,CASSLLGTSGRPYNEQFF,TGTGCCAGCAGCTTATTGGGGACTAGCGGGAGACCCTACAATGAGCAGTTCTTC
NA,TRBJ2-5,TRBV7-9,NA,CASSYKGTYQETQYF,TGTGCCAGCAGCTATAAAGGGACGTACCAAGAGACCCAGTACTTC
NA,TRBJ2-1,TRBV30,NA,CASTLYSYNEQFF,TGTGCCAGCACTCTATATTCCTACAATGAGCAGTTCTTC
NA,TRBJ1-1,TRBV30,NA,CAWLRGDTEAFF,TGTGCCTGGTTAAGGGGGGACACTGAAGCTTTCTTT
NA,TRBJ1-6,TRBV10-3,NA,CAISDSGSSPLHF,TGTGCCATCAGTGACTCTGGTAGTTCACCCCTCCACTTT
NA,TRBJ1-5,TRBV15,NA,CATSRDIGNQPQHF,TGTGCCACCAGCAGAGATATCGGGAATCAGCCCCAGCATTTT
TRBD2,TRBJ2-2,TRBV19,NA,CASSIALAGGDIGELFF,TGTGCCAGTAGTATAGCACTAGCGGGAGGTGACATCGGGGAGCTGTTTTTT
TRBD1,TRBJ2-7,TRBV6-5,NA,CASSQDRVYYEQYF,TGTGCCAGCAGCCAGGACAGGGTATACTACGAGCAGTACTTC
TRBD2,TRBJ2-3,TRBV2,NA,CASSFGTSSTDTQYF,TGTGCCAGCAGCTTCGGGACTAGCAGCACAGATACGCAGTATTTT
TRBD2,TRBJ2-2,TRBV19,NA,CASSMRASGTGELFF,TGTGCCAGTAGTATGAGGGCTAGCGGCACCGGGGAGCTGTTTTTT
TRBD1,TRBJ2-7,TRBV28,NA,CAIWDSFYYEQYF,TGTGCCATCTGGGACAGCTTTTACTACGAGCAGTACTTC
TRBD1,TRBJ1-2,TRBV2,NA,CASGLTQGAVQGYTF,TGTGCCAGCGGCCTTACTCAGGGGGCGGTTCAGGGCTACACCTTC
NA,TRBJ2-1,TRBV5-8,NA,CASSLGSRFYNEQFF,TGTGCCAGCAGCTTGGGGTCCAGATTCTACAATGAGCAGTTCTTC
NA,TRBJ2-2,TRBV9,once,CASSGKGQHATGELFF,TGTGCCAGCAGCGGGAAGGGTCAGCATGCCACCGGGGAGCTGTTTTTT
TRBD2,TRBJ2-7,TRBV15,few,CATRSIREGPGEQYF,TGTGCCACCAGATCCATTCGGGAGGGCCCGGGGGAGCAGTACTTC
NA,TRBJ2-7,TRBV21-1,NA,CANLKGGRNYEQYF,TGTGCCAACCTAAAAGGGGGCAGGAACTACGAGCAGTACTTC
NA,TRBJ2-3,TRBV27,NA,CASSQDPDTQYF,TGTGCCAGCAGTCAGGACCCCGATACGCAGTATTTT
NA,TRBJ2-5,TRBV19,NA,CASGDWRETQYF,TGTGCCAGTGGTGATTGGCGGGAGACCCAGTACTTC
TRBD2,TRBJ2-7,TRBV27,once,CASSFASGEYEQYF,TGTGCCAGCAGTTTCGCTAGCGGGGAATACGAGCAGTACTTC